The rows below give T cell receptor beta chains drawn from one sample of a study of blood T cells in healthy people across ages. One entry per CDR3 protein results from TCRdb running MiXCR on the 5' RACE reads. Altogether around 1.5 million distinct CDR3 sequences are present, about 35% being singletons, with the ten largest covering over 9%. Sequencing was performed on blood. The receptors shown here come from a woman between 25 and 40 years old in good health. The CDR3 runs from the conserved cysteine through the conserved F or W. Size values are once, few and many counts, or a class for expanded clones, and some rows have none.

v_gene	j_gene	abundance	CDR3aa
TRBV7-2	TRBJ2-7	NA	CTSSWTSFGEDEQYF
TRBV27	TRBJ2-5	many	CASSLAGTETQYF
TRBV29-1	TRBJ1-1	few	CSVDGQGAWGAFF
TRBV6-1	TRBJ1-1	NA	CASSRTSGTPKTEAFF
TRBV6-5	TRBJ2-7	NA	CASSPRLAGDYYEQYF
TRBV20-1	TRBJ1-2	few	CSASDRVANYGYTF
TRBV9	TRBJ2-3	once	CASSFRGTGGRDTQYF
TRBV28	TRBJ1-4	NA	CASSSDPWGLFF
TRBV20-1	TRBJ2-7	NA	CSAFPGTGSSYEQYF
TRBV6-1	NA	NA	CASSSGGAHYEQYF
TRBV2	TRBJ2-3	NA	CASSEIQRTSTDTQYF
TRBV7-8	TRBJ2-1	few	CASSPNSGRAYNEQFF
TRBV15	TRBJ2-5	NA	CATSRDWGGTQYF
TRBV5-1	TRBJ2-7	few	CASSMGPGYEQYF
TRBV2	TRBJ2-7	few	CASSETSGRHEQYF
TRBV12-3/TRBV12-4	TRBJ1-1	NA	CASSLAPGQGRAEAFF
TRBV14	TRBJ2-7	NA	CASSQVGGFPGEQYF
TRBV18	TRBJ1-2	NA	CASSPDRDSGYTF
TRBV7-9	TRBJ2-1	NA	CASSFGGARYNEQFF
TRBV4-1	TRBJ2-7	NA	CASSQYLDF
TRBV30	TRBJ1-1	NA	CAWSRGMAEAFF
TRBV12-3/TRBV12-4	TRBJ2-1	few	CASGGRFNEQFF
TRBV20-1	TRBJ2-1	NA	CSASRKETQFF
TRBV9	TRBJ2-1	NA	CASSVAGGWDNEQFF
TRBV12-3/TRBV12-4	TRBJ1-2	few	CASSLGESVGGYTF
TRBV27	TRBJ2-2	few	CASSFAGGLVVTGELFF
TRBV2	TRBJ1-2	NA	CASSELDGGYGYTF
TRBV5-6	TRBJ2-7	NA	CASSKTPTYEQYF
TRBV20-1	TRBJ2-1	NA	CSAGPQGNEQFF
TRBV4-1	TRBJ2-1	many	CASSLLLVDEQFF
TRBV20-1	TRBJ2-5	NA	CSARTSGSPWTQYF
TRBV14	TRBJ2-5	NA	CASSQDGTGNREQYF
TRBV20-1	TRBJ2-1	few	CSVWRGSNEQFF
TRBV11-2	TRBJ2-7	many	CASSYPVGLAYEQYF
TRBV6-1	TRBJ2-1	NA	CASSAPRQGVYNEQFF
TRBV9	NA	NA	CASSVGADRGRYEQYF
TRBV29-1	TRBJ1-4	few	CSVIIGPGPEKLFF
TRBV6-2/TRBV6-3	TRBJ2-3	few	CASSYWREYSTDTQYF
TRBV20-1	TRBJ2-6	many	CSATGPWGTGANVLTF
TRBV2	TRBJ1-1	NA	CASKATAIENTEAFF
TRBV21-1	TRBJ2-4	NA	CAIDIQYF
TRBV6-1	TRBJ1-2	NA	CASSEGDRGGYGYTF
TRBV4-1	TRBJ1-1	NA	CASSQDVGWGTEAFF
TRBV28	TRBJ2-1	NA	CASSLNSGLAQYNEQFF
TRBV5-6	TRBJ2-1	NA	CACSLTRRTYNEQFF